A selection of T cell receptor beta chains follows, all from one sample in a study of Graves' ophthalmopathy and Graves' hyperthyroidism. From the multiplex PCR reads, TCRdb called clonotypes with MiXCR, one entry per CDR3 protein. This table holds some 350,000 distinct CDR3 sequences, approximately 18% found once. Sequencing was done on a sample of peripheral blood. These receptors all come from an adult woman with stable Graves' hyperthyroidism. Each CDR3 is given with its conserved first and last residue. Fields, in order: V gene, clone size, D gene, J gene, CDR3 DNA, CDR3 protein. A D gene is named only where the DNA matches it firmly. Size values are once, few and many counts, or a class for expanded clones, and some rows have none.

TRBV20-1	many	-	TRBJ1-6	TGCAGTGCTAGAGATCGGCAGCACTATAATTCACCCCTCCACTTT	CSARDRQHYNSPLHF
TRBV6-2/TRBV6-3	few	-	TRBJ2-7	TGTGCCAGCAGTCGGGATTTCGGATACGAGCAGTACTTC	CASSRDFGYEQYF
TRBV3-1	many	-	TRBJ2-7	TGTGCCAGCAGTCTCCTTTACGGTGAGCAGTACTTC	CASSLLYGEQYF
TRBV18	few	-	TRBJ1-2	TGTGCCAGCTCACCGACGACAGATGGCTACACCTTC	CASSPTTDGYTF
TRBV14	many	TRBD1	TRBJ2-2	TGTGCCAGCAGCCGGGACAGGACCGGGGAGCTGTTTTTT	CASSRDRTGELFF
TRBV6-2/TRBV6-3	-	-	TRBJ2-2	TGTGCCACCAGTGATCCTTCGGGACACTCGAACACCGGGGAGCTGTTTTTT	CATSDPSGHSNTGELFF
TRBV7-3	few	-	TRBJ2-2	TGTGCCAGCAGCGCCCAGGGGAACACCGGGGAGCTGTTTTTT	CASSAQGNTGELFF
TRBV7-9	many	TRBD1	TRBJ1-2	TGTGCCAGCAGCCACAGGACAGGGAACTATGGCTACACCTTC	CASSHRTGNYGYTF
TRBV28	many	-	TRBJ2-5	TGTGCCAGCAGTTCCGTAGAGTACCAAGAGACCCAGTACTTC	CASSSVEYQETQYF
TRBV10-3	many	-	TRBJ1-2	TGTGCCATCAGTGAGTCGACTCCGGGTTTTCATGGCTACACCTTC	CAISESTPGFHGYTF
TRBV7-2	many	-	TRBJ2-7	TGTGCCAGCAGCCCTACTATGACGAGCTACGAGCAGTACTTC	CASSPTMTSYEQYF
TRBV5-4	-	-	TRBJ2-7	TGTGCCAGCAGTCGGGCAGGGTCAAACTACGAGCAGTACTTC	CASSRAGSNYEQYF
TRBV27	many	-	TRBJ1-1	TGTGCCAGCAGTTTATCCCCAGCTAGCACTGAAGCTTTCTTT	CASSLSPASTEAFF
TRBV24-1	-	-	TRBJ1-1	TGTGCCACCAGTCGGGCAGGGAAGAACACTGAAGCTTTCTTT	CATSRAGKNTEAFF
TRBV9	many	TRBD1	TRBJ2-5	TGTGCCAGCAGCGCCAGGACAGGGCCTCAAGGGGCCCAGTACTTC	CASSARTGPQGAQYF
TRBV13	many	-	TRBJ1-5	TGTGCCAGCAGCTCGATCAGGGGGCCCCAGCATTTT	CASSSIRGPQHF
TRBV19	many	TRBD1	TRBJ1-6	TGTGCCAGTAGTTCGGACAGGGATGGATCACCCCTCCACTTT	CASSSDRDGSPLHF
TRBV20-1	many	-	TRBJ2-7	TGCAGTGCTAGAGATAAGGACAGCTCCTACGAGCAGTACTTC	CSARDKDSSYEQYF
TRBV6-2/TRBV6-3	many	-	TRBJ2-5	TGTGCCAGCACCCCCATCCGGGCCCCGGCGACCCAGTACTTC	CASTPIRAPATQYF
TRBV27	-	-	TRBJ1-2	TGTGCCAGCTCTGCGCAGGAAGGGGGTGGGTATGGCTACACCTTC	CASSAQEGGGYGYTF
TRBV30	-	-	TRBJ1-5	TGTGCCTCGGGACCGTGGAATCAGCCCCAGCATTTT	CASGPWNQPQHF
TRBV27	few	-	TRBJ2-5	TGTGCCAGCAGTTTATGGGGCGACCAAGAGACCCAGTACTTC	CASSLWGDQETQYF
TRBV4-1	many	TRBD1	TRBJ2-5	TGCGCCAGCAGCCAAGAAGACGGAAGGGGGCGCGAGACCCAGTACTTC	CASSQEDGRGRETQYF
TRBV2	few	-	TRBJ1-2	TGTGCCAGTCCCGCAGGGCTACTTTATGGCTACACCTTC	CASPAGLLYGYTF
TRBV28	many	-	TRBJ2-1	TGTGCCAGCAGTAACCTCCGGGCGGAGAATGAGCAGTTCTTC	CASSNLRAENEQFF
TRBV6-1	many	TRBD1	TRBJ1-5	TGTGCCAGCAAAGCACAGGGGCCAGGTCAGCCCCAGCATTTT	CASKAQGPGQPQHF
TRBV11-1	many	TRBD1	TRBJ2-2	TGTGCCAGCAGCTCGGAGGGACAGGCGAACACCGGGGAGCTGTTTTTT	CASSSEGQANTGELFF
TRBV6-1	many	TRBD1	TRBJ2-7	TGTGCCAGCAGATGGGACAGCTCCTACGAGCAGTACTTC	CASRWDSSYEQYF
TRBV29-1	many	-	TRBJ1-1	TGCAGCGTCGCGGGACCGATGAACACTGAAGCTTTCTTT	CSVAGPMNTEAFF
TRBV29-1	many	-	TRBJ1-1	TGCAGCGTCCAGGGTACTGAAGCTTTCTTT	CSVQGTEAFF
TRBV4-1	-	-	TRBJ1-1	TGCGCCACGCAGAGCGGGGTCCGCACTCCGAACACTGAAGCTTTCTTT	CATQSGVRTPNTEAFF
TRBV6-4	many	-	TRBJ2-7	TGTGCCAGCAGTCCCCCGCCCCTTATAGCGGCTGACTCCTACGAGCAGTACTTC	CASSPPPLIAADSYEQYF
TRBV7-9	many	-	TRBJ2-5	TGTGCCAGCAGCTTAGCAGGTGACGCGGAGACCCAGTACTTC	CASSLAGDAETQYF
TRBV4-1	many	TRBD1	TRBJ2-7	TGCGCCAGCAGCCAAGAGGACAGGGGGGGTGAGCAGTACTTC	CASSQEDRGGEQYF
TRBV2	-	-	TRBJ2-1	TGTGCCAGCAGTCCAGGGTATGAGCAGTTCTTC	CASSPGYEQFF
TRBV6-2/TRBV6-3	-	TRBD1	TRBJ2-5	TGTGCCCCTTGGGGGACAGGGGGCAAGGAGACCCAGTACTTC	CAPWGTGGKETQYF
TRBV28	once	TRBD2	TRBJ2-5	TGTGCCACCCGAGACCTGTTAGCGGGAGGGCCCCCGGATACCCAGTACTTC	CATRDLLAGGPPDTQYF
TRBV2	many	-	TRBJ1-2	TGTGCCAACGCAAATCTCTATGGCTACACCTTC	CANANLYGYTF
TRBV10-3	many	-	TRBJ2-7	TGTGCCATCAGTGGGGGACTCCTATCCGAGCAGTACTTC	CAISGGLLSEQYF
TRBV6-2/TRBV6-3	many	TRBD1	TRBJ2-2	TGTGCCAGCAACAAACAGGGGGCGGGCACCGGGGAGCTGTTTTTT	CASNKQGAGTGELFF